This T cell receptor (beta chain) is drawn from a study of untreated major depressive disorder (dated 2018 in TCRdb). Turning to the overall study: The study was a cross-sectional case-control comparison of T cell phenotype and TCR repertoire between antidepressant-free major depressive disorder patients and individually matched non-depressed controls. The TCRbeta sequencing followed up on differences in Vbeta 5.1, Vbeta 11 and Vbeta 22 usage that flow cytometry had shown in the whole cohort. The research as a whole found: In every sequenced subject, all of the top five TRBV05-01 clones were private clones. For the sequencing comparisons, one-tailed planned tests were applied to only three Vbeta families that had been selected in advance. Because of strict matching and exclusion criteria, the study sample was comparatively small, which limits how generalizable the findings are. Higher TRBV05-01 (Vbeta 5.1) usage among CD4+ T cells of depressed patients compared with controls was confirmed by sequencing, with p = 0.040 in a one-tailed test. In the sequencing data, TRBV25-01 and TRBV02-01 usage matched the flow-cytometry pattern but was not statistically significant.

From its cysteine to its phenylalanine, the CDR3 spans 16 amino acids. Of all the DNA, just the CDR3 is kept, 48 bases in frame from base 1. According to the germline V gene, CDR1 reads SGDLS and CDR2 reads YYNGEE. From V the trimming removes 4 bases and from J it removes 1 base, while the gene matches leave 7 bases of the junction unaccounted for. Each depressed patient was pairwise matched to a non-depressed control for sex, age, current smoking status and body mass index. All participants were of European descent. To qualify, patients needed a DSM-IV diagnosis of major depressive disorder plus a Hamilton Rating Scale for Depression score of 18 or higher. Patients had been free of any psychiatric medication, including antidepressants, for at least 8 weeks before enrollment. Among patients, depression severity was moderate to severe. Participants were excluded if they had major medical conditions, Axis I/II comorbidities, regular medication or illicit drug use, or weekly alcohol intake above 100 g. About 30 ml of peripheral blood was collected into EDTA tubes from each participant. CD4+ T cells were purified from thawed PBMCs by magnetic negative selection with the BD IMag Human CD4 T Lymphocyte Enrichment Set. The CD4+ enrichment method typically yielded 90% to 95% purity as confirmed by flow cytometry. A subgroup of five case-control pairs, chosen blind to chemokine receptor expression and flow-cytometric repertoire skewing results, underwent TCRbeta sequencing. Every blood sample was taken in the morning at 8:00 a.m., and Ficoll-Hypaque gradient centrifugation was used to isolate PBMCs. PBMCs were cryopreserved by gradual cooling to -80 degrees C and were kept in liquid nitrogen until assay.

In the case of this clone: The antigen it binds to is not known. It has no much larger one-base neighbor in the sample; base qualities were not kept.

The Qiagen DNeasy Blood and Tissue Kit was used to extract total genomic DNA from the purified CD4+ T cells. Following immunoSEQ immunosequencing protocols, the TCRbeta CDR3 region, as defined by IMGT, was amplified and sequenced. Turning to the authors' computational methods: Preprocessing of raw sequence data for PCR and sequencing error correction was performed by the immunoSEQ service. Data were loaded into the immunoSEQ Analyzer and further analyzed with VDJtools v1.0.7. Patient-control differences were tested with the paired Wilcoxon signed-rank test. TCRdb retrieved this table from immuneACCESS and kept in-frame rearrangements only. Not all clones are present; in checked studies, unresolved V genes account for under half, and no reason is known for the remainder. D and trimming were read from the DNA, whereas the V and J calls and clone size are those reported in that table. Counted in this sample were some 13,000 clones; roughly 91% of them appeared once. Of the sample, 0.82% is held by the ten largest clones.

The sequence is built from TRBV9 and TRBJ2-3, with 9 junctional bases fitting TRBD2. This receptor was taken from a man in his thirties or forties with major depressive disorder. Sequencing was carried out using CD4+ T cells from PBMCs. Here the CDR3 is given as CASSLRVAGGTDTQYF. The sequenced DNA is TGTGCCAGCAGCCTCCGGGTAGCGGGGGGCACAGATACGCAGTATTTT. Full variable domain (CDR3 extended with the reference TRBV9 and TRBJ2-3 proteins): DSGVTQTPKHLITATGQRVTLRCSPRSGDLSVYWYQQSLDQGLQFLIQYYNGEERAKGNILERFSAQQFPDLHSELNLSSLELGDSALYFCASSLRVAGGTDTQYFGPGTRLTVL.